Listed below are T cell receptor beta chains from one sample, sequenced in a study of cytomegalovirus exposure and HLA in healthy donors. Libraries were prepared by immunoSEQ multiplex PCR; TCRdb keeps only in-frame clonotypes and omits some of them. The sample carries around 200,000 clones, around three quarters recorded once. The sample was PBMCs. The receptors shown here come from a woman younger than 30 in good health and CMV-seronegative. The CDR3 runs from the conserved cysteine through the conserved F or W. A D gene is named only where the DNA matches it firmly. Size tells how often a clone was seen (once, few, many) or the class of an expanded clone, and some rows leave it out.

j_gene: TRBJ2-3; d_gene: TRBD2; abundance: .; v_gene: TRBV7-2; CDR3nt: TGTGCCAGCACCCGGACTAGCGGGGGCCCAGATACGCAGTATTTT; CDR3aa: CASTRTSGGPDTQYF
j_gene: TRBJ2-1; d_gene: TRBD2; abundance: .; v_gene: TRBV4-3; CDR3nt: TGCGCCAGCAGCCAAGTTGGCAGCGGGGGGAATGAGCAGTTCTTC; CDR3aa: CASSQVGSGGNEQFF
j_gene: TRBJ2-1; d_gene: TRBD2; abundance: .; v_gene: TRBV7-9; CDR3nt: TGTGCCAGCAGCTTAGCGGAAGCGGGGGGGCGCCATGAGCAGTTCTTC; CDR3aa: CASSLAEAGGRHEQFF
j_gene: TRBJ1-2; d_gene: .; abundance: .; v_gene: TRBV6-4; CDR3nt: TGTGCCAGCAGAAGTGGGTTTCTCCAAGACTTTGGCTACACCTTC; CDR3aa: CASRSGFLQDFGYTF
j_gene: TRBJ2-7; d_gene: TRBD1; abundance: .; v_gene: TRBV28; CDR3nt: TGTGCCAGCAGTGGACAGGGCCAGGAGCAGTACTTC; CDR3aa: CASSGQGQEQYF
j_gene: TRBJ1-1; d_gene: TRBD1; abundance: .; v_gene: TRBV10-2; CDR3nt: TGCGCCAGCAGTGCAGGGGGAACTGAAGCTTTCTTT; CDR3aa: CASSAGGTEAFF
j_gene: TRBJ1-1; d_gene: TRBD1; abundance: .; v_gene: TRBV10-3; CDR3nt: TGTGCCACCACCGCGACAGGGACGAACACTGAAGCTTTCTTT; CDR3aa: CATTATGTNTEAFF
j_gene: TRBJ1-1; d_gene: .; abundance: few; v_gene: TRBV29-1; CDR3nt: TGCAGCGTTGTATGGGGGGACGGAGCTTTCTTT; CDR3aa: CSVVWGDGAFF
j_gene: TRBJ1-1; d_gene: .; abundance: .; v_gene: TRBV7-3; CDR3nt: TGTGCCAGCAGCTATAATAGCGGTACTGAAGCTTTCTTT; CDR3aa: CASSYNSGTEAFF
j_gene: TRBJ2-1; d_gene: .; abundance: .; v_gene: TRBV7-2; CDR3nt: TGTGCCAGCAGCCAAACGGGGAGCCCTGAGCAGTTCTTC; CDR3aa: CASSQTGSPEQFF
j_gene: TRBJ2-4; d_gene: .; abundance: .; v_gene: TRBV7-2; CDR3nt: TGTGCCAGCAGCTTTTCTGAGGCCAAAAACATTCAGTACTTC; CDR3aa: CASSFSEAKNIQYF
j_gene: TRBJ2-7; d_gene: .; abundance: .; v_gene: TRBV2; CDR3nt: TGTGCCAGCAGCGGCACAGGGCACGAGCAGTACTTC; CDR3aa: CASSGTGHEQYF
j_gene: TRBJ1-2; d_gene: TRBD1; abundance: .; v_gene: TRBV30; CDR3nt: TGTGCCTGGACCAAATCCTCAGGGGGAAGCTATGGCTACACCTTC; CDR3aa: CAWTKSSGGSYGYTF
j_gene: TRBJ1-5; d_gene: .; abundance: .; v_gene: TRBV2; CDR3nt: TGTGCCAGCAGTGCCGGGGGGAGCAATCAGCCCCAGCATTTT; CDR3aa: CASSAGGSNQPQHF
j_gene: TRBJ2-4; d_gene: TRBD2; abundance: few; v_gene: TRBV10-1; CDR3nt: TGCGCCAGCAGTGAGTGGCGGGGGGGCCAAAACATTCAGTACTTC; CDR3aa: CASSEWRGGQNIQYF
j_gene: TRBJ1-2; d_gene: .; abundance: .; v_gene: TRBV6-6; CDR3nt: TGTGCCAGCAGCGACAGTAACTATGGCTACACCTTC; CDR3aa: CASSDSNYGYTF
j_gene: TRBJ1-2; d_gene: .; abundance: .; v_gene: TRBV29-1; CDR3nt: TGCAGCGTTGGGGCAGGGGTGACCTATGGCTACACCTTC; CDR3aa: CSVGAGVTYGYTF